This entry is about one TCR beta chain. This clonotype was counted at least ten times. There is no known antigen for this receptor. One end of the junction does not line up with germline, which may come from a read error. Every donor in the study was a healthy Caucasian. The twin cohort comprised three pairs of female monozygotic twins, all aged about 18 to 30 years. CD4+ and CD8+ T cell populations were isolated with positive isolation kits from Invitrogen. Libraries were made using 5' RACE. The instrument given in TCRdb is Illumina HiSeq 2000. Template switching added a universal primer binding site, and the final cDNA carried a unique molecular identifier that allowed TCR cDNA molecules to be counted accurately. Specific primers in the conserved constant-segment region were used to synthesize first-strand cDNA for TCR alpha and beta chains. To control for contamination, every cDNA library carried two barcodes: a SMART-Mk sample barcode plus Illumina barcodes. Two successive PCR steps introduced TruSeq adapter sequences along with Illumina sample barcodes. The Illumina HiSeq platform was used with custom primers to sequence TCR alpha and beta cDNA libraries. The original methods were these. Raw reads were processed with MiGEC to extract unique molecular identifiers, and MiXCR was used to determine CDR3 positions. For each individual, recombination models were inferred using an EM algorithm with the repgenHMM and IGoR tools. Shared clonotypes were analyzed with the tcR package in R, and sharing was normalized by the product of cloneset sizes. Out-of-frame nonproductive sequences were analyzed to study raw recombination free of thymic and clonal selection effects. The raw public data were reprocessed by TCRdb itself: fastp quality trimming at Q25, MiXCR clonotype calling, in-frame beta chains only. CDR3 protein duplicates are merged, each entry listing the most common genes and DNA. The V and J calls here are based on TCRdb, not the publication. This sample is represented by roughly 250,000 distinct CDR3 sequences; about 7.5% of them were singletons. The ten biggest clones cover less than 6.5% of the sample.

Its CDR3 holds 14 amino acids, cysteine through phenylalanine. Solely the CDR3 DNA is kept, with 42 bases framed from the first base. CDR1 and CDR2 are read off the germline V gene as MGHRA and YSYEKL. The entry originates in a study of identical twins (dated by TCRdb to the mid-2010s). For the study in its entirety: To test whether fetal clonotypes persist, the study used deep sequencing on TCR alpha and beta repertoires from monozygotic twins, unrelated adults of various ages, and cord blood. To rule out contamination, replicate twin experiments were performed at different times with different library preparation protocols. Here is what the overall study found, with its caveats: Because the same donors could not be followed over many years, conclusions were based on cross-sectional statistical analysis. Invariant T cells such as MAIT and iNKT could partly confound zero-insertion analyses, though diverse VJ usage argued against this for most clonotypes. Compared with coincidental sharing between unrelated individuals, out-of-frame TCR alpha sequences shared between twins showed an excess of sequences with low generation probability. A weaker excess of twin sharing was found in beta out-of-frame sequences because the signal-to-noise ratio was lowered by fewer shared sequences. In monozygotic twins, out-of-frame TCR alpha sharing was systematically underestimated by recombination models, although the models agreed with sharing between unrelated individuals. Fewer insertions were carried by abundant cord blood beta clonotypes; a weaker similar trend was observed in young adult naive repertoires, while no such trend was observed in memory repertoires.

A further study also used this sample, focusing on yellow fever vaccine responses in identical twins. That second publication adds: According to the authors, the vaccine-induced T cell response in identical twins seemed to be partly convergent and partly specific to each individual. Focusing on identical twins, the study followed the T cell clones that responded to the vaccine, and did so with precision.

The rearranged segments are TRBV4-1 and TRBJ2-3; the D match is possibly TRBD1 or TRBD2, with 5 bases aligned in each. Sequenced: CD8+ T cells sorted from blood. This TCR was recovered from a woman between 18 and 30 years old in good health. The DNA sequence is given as TGCGCCAGCAGTCAAGACAGAGGGTGGGATACGCAGTATTTT. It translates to CASSQDRGWDTQYF.